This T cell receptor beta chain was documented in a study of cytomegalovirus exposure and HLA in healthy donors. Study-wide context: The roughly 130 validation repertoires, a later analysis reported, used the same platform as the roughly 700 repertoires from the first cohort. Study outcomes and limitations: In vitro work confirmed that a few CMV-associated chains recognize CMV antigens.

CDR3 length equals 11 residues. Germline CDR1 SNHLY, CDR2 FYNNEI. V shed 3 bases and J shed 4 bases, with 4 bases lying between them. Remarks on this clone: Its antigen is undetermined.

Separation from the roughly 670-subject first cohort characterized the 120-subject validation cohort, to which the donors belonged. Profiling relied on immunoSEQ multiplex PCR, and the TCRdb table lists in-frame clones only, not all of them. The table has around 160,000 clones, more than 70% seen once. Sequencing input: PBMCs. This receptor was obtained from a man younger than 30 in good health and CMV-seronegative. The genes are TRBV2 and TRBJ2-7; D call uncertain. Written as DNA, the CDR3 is TGTGCCAGCAGTGAGGAGTACGAGCAGTACTTC. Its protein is CASSEEYEQYF.